The clone carrying this TCR beta chain came up many times. Its specificity is not known. This sample was included in a study of T cells in Graves' hyperthyroidism and ophthalmopathy. Whole-study results and caveats: Appearing also in blood were most of the thyroid clonotypes expanded above 0.001.

It was RNA transcripts that yielded the amplified TCR beta CDR3 regions. The study used the HTBI primer set for a first-round RT-PCR of the TCR CDR3. MiXCR, run by TCRdb on the multiplex PCR reads, gives a single entry per CDR3 protein. The sample includes about 610,000 distinct CDR3 sequences, 40% to 55% of them seen just once. Stable hyperthyroidism: no ophthalmopathy progression over 18 months of follow-up. The study excluded patients with uncontrolled infection, other autoimmune disease, pregnancy or lactation. The CDR3 contains 14 residues. Per germline, CDR1 LNHDA and CDR2 SQIVND (reference sequence). V was trimmed by 8 bases and J by 2 bases, leaving 16 bases between them.

Sequencing was done on a sample of peripheral blood or thyroid tissue (not recorded which). The chain joins TRBV19 to TRBJ2-7, with D possibly being TRBD1 (6 bases). The origin of this receptor is a woman in her late teens or twenties with Graves' hyperthyroidism. The CDR3 sequence: CASLGDKDPYEQYF. CDR3 nucleotide sequence: TGTGCCAGTTTAGGGGACAAAGATCCCTACGAGCAGTACTTC.